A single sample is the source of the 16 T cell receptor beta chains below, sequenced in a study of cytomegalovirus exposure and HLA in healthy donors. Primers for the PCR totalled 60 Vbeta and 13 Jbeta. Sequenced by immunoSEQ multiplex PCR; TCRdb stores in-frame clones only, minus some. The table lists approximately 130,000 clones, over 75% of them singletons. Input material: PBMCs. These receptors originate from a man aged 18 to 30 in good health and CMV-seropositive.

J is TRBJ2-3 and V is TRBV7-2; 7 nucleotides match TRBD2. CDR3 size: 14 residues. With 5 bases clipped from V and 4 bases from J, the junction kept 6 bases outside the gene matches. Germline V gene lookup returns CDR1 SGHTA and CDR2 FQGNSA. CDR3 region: CASSRGGASDTQYF. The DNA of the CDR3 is TGTGCCAGCAGCCGGGGAGGGGCGTCAGATACGCAGTATTTT.

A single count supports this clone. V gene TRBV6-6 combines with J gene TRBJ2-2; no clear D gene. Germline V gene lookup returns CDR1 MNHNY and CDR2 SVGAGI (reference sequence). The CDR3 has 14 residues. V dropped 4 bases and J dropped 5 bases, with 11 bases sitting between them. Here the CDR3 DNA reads TGTGCCAGCAGTTCCTCCCGCGCTACCGGGGAGCTGTTTTTT. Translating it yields CASSSSRATGELFF.

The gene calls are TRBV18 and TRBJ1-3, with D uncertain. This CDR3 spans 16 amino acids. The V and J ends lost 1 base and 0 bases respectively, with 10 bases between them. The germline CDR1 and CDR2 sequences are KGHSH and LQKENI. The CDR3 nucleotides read TGTGCCAGCTCACCACAAGAACTGAACTCTGGAAACACCATATATTTT. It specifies CASSPQELNSGNTIYF.

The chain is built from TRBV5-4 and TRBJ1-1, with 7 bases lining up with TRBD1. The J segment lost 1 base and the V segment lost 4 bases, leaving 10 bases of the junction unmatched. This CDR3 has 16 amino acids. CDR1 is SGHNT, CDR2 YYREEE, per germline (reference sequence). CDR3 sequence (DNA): TGTGCCAGCAGCCGAGGACAGGCGGGGAAGAACACTGAAGCTTTCTTT. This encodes CASSRGQAGKNTEAFF.

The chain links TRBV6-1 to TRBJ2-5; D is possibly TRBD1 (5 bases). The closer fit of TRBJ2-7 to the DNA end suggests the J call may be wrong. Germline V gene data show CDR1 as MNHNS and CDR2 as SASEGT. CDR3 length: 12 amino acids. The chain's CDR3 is CASRYQGYEQYF. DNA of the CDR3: TGTGCCAGCAGATACCAGGGCTACGAGCAGTACTTC.

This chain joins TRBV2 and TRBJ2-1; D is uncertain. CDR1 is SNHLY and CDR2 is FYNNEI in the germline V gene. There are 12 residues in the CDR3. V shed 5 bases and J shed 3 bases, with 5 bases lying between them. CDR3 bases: TGTGCCAGCAGTACCGGCTACAATGAGCAGTTCTTC. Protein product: CASSTGYNEQFF.

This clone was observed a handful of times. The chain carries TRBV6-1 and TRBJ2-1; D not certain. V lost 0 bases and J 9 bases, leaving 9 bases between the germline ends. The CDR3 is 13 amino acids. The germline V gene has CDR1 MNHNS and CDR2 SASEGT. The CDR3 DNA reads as TGTGCCAGCAGTGAAGCGGGCAACGGTGAGCAGTTCTTC. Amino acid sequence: CASSEAGNGEQFF.

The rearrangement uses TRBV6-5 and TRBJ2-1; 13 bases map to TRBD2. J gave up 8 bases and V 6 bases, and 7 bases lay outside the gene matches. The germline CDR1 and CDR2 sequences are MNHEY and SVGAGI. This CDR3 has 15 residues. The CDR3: CASSKLAGGQYEQFF. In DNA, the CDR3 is TGTGCCAGCAGCAAACTAGCGGGAGGGCAATATGAGCAGTTCTTC.

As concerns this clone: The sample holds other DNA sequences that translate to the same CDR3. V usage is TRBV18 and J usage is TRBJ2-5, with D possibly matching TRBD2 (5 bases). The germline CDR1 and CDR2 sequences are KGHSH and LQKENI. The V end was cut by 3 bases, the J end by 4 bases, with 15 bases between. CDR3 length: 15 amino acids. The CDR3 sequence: CASSPEGTPGETQYF. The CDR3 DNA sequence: TGTGCCAGCTCACCCGAGGGCACGCCCGGAGAGACCCAGTACTTC.

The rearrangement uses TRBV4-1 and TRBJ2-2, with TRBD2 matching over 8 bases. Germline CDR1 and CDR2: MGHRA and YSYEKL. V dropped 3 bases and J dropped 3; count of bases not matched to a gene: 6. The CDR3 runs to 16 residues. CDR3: CASSHRAGADTGELFF. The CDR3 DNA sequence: TGCGCCAGCAGCCACCGAGCGGGGGCCGACACCGGGGAGCTGTTTTTT.

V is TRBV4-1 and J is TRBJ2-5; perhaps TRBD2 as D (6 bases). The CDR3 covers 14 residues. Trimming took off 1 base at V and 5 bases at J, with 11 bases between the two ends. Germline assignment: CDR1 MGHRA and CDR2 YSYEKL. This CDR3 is CASSQAEGSETQYF. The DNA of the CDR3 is TGCGCCAGCAGCCAAGCGGAGGGGAGCGAGACCCAGTACTTC.

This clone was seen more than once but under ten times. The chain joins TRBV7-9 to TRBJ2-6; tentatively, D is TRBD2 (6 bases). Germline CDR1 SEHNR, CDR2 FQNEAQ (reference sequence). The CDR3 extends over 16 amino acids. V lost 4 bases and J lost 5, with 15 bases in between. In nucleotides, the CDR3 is TGTGCCAGCAGCTCAACTGCGGGAATCTGGGCCAACGTCCTGACTTTC. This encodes CASSSTAGIWANVLTF. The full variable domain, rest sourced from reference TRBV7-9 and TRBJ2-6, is DTGVSQNPRHKITKRGQNVTFRCDPISEHNRLYWYRQTLGQGPEFLTYFQNEAQLEKSRLLSDRFSAERPKGSFSTLEIQRTEQGDSAMYLCASSSTAGIWANVLTFGAGSRLTVL.

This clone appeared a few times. In DNA, the CDR3 is TGTGCCAGCAGACGAGGACAGGGCGCCTTCGGTGAAGCTTTCTTT. Its protein product is CASRRGQGAFGEAFF. This sequence joins TRBV28 and TRBJ1-1; 8 positions agree with TRBD1. The CDR3 runs to 15 residues. The V gene end was trimmed by 6 bases and the J gene end by 7 bases; junction bases not matched to a gene: 13. In germline, CDR1 is MDHEN, CDR2 SYDVKM.

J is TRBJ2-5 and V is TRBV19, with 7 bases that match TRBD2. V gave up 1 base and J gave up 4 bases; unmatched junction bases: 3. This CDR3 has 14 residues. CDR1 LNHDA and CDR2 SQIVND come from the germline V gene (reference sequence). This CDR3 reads CASSIGGGIETQYF. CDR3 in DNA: TGTGCCAGTAGTATAGGGGGGGGAATAGAGACCCAGTACTTC.

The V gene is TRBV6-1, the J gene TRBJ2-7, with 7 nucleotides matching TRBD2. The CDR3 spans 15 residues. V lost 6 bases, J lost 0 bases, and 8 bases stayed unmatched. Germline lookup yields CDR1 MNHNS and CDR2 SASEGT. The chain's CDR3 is CASRATSFVSYEQYF. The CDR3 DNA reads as TGTGCCAGCAGGGCGACTAGCTTCGTCTCCTACGAGCAGTACTTC.

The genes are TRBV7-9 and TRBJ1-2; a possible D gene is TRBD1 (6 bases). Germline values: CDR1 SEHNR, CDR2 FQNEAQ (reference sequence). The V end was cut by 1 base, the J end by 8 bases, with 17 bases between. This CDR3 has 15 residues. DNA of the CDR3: TGTGCCAGCAGCTTAGATTTACGGGGGGCCCGGGGCTACACCTTC. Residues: CASSLDLRGARGYTF.